This T cell receptor beta chain stems from a study of T-cell reconstitution after alpha-beta-depleted transplantation in children. Unique molecular identifiers were used in preparing the TCRbeta library. Using its own MiXCR run on the PCR reads, TCRdb lists one record per CDR3 protein. The sample carries hundreds of thousands of distinct CDR3 sequences, 16% recorded once. Looked up from germline, CDR1 is SQVTM and CDR2 is ANQGSEA. There are 12 residues in the CDR3. V was trimmed by 5 bases and J by 3 bases, leaving 8 bases between them. This clonotype was picked up many times. The clonotype comes from a human donor who donated a stem cell graft to a child with acute myeloid leukemia. The sequenced sample was PBMCs from the stem cell graft donor, obtained from the stem cell graft. J is TRBJ2-1 and V is TRBV29-1; D call uncertain. CDR3 nucleotides: TGCAGCGTTAGGGAACACTACAATGAGCAGTTCTTC. This translates into CSVREHYNEQFF.